The 8 T cell receptor beta chains below all came from one sample that was sequenced in a study of blood T cells in healthy people across ages. The second PCR ran roughly 7 to 12 cycles with a sample-barcoded 5' primer and J-beta primers. Each CDR3 protein gets one entry after TCRdb re-called the 5' RACE reads with MiXCR. The sample lists around 1,800,000 distinct CDR3 sequences; about 39% were seen once. Sequenced sample: blood. These receptor sequences come from a human donor in good health.

The chain employs TRBV12-3 or TRBV12-4 and TRBJ2-1; the match to TRBD2 covers 15 bases. V was clipped by 0 bases and J by 13 bases; unmatched bases: 13. The CDR3 totals 18 residues. CDR3 bases: TGTGCCAGCAGTTTAGCGGGACTAGCGGGGGGCAAACAAGAGACCCAGTTCTTC. It encodes CASSLAGLAGGKQETQFF.

The gene calls are TRBV15 and TRBJ1-2, with 9 bases lining up with TRBD1. The germline V gene encodes CDR1 LNHNV and CDR2 YYDKDF (reference sequence). The CDR3 totals 16 residues. The trim removed 1 base at V and 8 bases at J, leaving 11 bases unmatched. CDR3 in amino acids: CATSRGVGQGLGGYTF. CDR3 coding DNA: TGTGCCACCAGCAGAGGGGTGGGACAGGGACTCGGAGGCTACACCTTC.

The chain employs TRBV9 and TRBJ2-1, with TRBD2 identical over 9 bases. Germline loops: CDR1 SGDLS, CDR2 YYNGEE. The CDR3 contains 16 residues. The junction had 10 bases not matched to a gene; V was cut back by 0 bases and J by 9 bases. In DNA, the CDR3 is TGTGCCAGCAGCGTAGATGGCAGCGGGGGGCCGGGTGAGCAGTTCTTC. Encoded protein: CASSVDGSGGPGEQFF.

The rearrangement links TRBV3-1 to TRBJ2-7; 9 bases are shared with TRBD2. Per germline, CDR1 LGHDT and CDR2 YNNKEL (reference sequence). The CDR3 loop spans 15 amino acids. V dropped 9 bases and J dropped 1; count of bases not matched to a gene: 10. CDR3 DNA: TGTGCCAGTAGCTCCCAGCGGGGGGATTCCTACGAGCAGTACTTC. Protein product: CASSSQRGDSYEQYF.

The genes are TRBV7-8 and TRBJ1-6, with D possibly being TRBD1 (6 bases). The CDR3 has 15 residues. The V gene lost 4 bases and the J gene lost 7 bases, with 14 bases spanning the gap. Germline CDR1 reads SGHVS; CDR2 reads FQNEAQ. Here the CDR3 reads CASSSPDSRNSPLHF. Written as DNA, the CDR3 is TGTGCCAGCAGCTCCCCGGACAGCAGAAATTCACCCCTCCACTTT.

With regard to this clonotype: With a much larger clone just one base away, this may be a read error. The J gene is TRBJ2-3, the V gene TRBV3-1; D is uncertain. CDR1 and CDR2 (germline): LGHDT, YNNKEL (reference sequence). This CDR3 has 12 residues. The CDR3 DNA sequence: TGTGTCAGCAGCCAAGAAGAATGGGCGCAGTATTTT. It codes for CVSSQEEWAQYF.

The sample holds one count of this clonotype. The rearrangement links TRBV10-3 to TRBJ1-1; 9 nucleotides line up with TRBD1. Germline CDR1 is ENHRY and CDR2 is SYGVKD. V lost 8 bases, J lost 2 bases, and 6 bases stayed unmatched. This CDR3 spans 14 amino acids. The chain's CDR3 is CAIGPGQGNTEAFF. CDR3 bases: TGTGCCATCGGCCCGGGACAGGGAAACACTGAAGCTTTCTTT.

In the case of this clonotype: A much larger clone is a single base away; this may be a read error. The chain is built from TRBV12-3 or TRBV12-4 and TRBJ1-4; D gene unclear. The CDR3 spans 13 residues. V shed 6 bases and J shed 4 bases, with 9 bases lying between them. This CDR3 is CASRLLSNEKLFF. CDR3 in DNA: TGTGCCAGCAGGTTATTGAGTAATGAAAAACTGTTTTTT.